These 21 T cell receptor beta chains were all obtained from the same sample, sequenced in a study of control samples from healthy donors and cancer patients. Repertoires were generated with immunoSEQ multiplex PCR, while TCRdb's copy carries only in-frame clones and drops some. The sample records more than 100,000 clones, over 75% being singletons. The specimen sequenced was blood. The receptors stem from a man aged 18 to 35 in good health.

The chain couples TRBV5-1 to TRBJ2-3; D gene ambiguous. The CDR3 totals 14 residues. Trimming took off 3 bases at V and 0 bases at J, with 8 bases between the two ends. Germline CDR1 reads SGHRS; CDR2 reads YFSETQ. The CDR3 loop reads CASSSWKSTDTQYF. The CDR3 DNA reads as TGCGCCAGCAGCTCCTGGAAGAGCACAGATACGCAGTATTTT.

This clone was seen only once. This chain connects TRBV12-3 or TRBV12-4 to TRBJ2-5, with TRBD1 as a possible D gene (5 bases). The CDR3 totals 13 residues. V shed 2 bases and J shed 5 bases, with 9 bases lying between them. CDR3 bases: TGTGCCAGCAGTTTACAGGGTATGGAGACCCAGTACTTC. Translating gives CASSLQGMETQYF.

The CDR3 region is CATGDSSRREKLFF. The CDR3 DNA reads as TGTGCCACCGGGGACAGTTCCCGCCGGGAAAAACTGTTTTTT. The chain is built from TRBV19 and TRBJ1-4, with 7 bases that match TRBD1. Trimming cost V 10 bases and J 8 bases; bases outside gene matches: 13. The CDR3 spans 14 residues. The germline CDR1 and CDR2 sequences are LNHDA and SQIVND (reference sequence).

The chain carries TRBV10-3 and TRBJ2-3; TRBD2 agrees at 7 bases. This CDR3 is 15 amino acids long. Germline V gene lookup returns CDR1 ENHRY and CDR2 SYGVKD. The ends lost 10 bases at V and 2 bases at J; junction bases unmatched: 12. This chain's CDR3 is CAKYPGGPYTDTQYF. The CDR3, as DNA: TGTGCCAAATATCCGGGAGGACCTTACACAGATACGCAGTATTTT.

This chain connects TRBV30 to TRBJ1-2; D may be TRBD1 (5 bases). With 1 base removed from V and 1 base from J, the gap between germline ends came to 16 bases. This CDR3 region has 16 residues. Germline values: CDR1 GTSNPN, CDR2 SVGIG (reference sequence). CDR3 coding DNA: TGTGCCTGGAGTGCTGGGACGGCAAACTTTAACTATGGCTACACCTTC. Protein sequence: CAWSAGTANFNYGYTF. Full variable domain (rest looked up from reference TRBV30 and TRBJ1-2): SQTIHQWPATLVQPVGSPLSLECTVEGTSNPNLYWYRQAAGRGLQLLFYSVGIGQISSEVPQNLSASRPQDRQFILSSKKLLLSDSGFYLCAWSAGTANFNYGYTFGSGTRLTVV.

DNA of the CDR3: TGTGCCAGTAGTATTTCGGGGAACACTGAAGCTTTCTTT. It encodes CASSISGNTEAFF. The chain links TRBV19 to TRBJ1-1, with no clear D. This CDR3 is 13 amino acids long. The V end lost 3 bases, the J end lost 1 base, and 6 bases lay between the germline ends. Germline V gene lookup returns CDR1 LNHDA and CDR2 SQIVND (reference sequence).

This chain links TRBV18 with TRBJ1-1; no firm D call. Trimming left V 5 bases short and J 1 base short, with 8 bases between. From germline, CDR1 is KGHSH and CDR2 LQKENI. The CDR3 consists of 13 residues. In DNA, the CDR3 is TGTGCCAGCTCAACCGCCGAGAACACTGAAGCTTTCTTT. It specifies CASSTAENTEAFF. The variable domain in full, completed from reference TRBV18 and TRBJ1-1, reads NAGVMQNPRHLVRRRGQEARLRCSPMKGHSHVYWYRQLPEEGLKFMVYLQKENIIDESGMPKERFSAEFPKEGPSILRIQQVVRGDSAAYFCASSTAENTEAFFGQGTRLTVV.

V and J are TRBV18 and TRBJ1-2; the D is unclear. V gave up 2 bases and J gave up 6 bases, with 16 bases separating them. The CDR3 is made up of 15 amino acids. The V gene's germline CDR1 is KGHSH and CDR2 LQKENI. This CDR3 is CASSPSDGSQDGYTF. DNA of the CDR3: TGTGCCAGCTCACCAAGTGACGGGAGTCAAGATGGCTACACCTTC.

The CDR3 sequence: CATSRDGQPADTQYF. The CDR3 DNA is TGTGCCACCAGCAGAGATGGGCAACCCGCAGATACGCAGTATTTT. V gene TRBV15 combines with J gene TRBJ2-3; D uncertain. Germline V gene data show CDR1 as LNHNV and CDR2 as YYDKDF (reference sequence). This CDR3 is 15 amino acids long. The V end was cut by 0 bases, the J end by 4 bases, with 11 bases between.

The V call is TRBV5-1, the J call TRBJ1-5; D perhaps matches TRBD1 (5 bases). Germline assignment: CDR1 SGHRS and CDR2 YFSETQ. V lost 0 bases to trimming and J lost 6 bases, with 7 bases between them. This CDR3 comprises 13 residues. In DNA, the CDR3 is TGCGCCAGCAGCTTGGGGACAAGTCAGCCCCAGCATTTT. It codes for CASSLGTSQPQHF.

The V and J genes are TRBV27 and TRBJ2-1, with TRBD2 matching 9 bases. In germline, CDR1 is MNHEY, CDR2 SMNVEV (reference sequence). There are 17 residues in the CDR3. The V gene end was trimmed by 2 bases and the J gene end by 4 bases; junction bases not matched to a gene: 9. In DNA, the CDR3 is TGTGCCAGCAGTTTAATCGGGGGCGGGGGGGATTACAATGAGCAGTTCTTC. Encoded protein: CASSLIGGGGDYNEQFF.

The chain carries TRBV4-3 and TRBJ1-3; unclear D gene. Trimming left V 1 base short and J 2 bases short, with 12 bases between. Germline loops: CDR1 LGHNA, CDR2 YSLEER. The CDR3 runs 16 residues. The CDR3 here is CASSQAHGEAGNTIYF. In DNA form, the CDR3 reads TGCGCCAGCAGCCAAGCTCACGGAGAGGCTGGAAACACCATATATTTT.

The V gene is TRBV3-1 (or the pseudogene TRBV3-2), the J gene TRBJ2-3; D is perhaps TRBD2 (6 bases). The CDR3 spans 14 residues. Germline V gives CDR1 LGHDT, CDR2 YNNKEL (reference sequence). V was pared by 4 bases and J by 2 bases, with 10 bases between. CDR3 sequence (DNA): TGTGCCAGCAGCCCGGGGGTAAACACAGATACGCAGTATTTT. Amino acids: CASSPGVNTDTQYF.

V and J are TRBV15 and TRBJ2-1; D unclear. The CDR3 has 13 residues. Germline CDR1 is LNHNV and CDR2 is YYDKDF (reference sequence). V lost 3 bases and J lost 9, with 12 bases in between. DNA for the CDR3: TGTGCCACCAGCAGGTCTCTAGGAGCTGAGCAGTTCTTC. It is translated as CATSRSLGAEQFF.

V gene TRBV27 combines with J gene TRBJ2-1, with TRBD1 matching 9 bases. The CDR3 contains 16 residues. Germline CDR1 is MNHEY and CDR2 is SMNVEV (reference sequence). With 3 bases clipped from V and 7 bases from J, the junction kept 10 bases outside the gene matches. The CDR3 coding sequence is TGTGCCAGCAGTTTTACGTCACAGGGGGCTGGAAATGAGCAGTTCTTC. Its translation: CASSFTSQGAGNEQFF.

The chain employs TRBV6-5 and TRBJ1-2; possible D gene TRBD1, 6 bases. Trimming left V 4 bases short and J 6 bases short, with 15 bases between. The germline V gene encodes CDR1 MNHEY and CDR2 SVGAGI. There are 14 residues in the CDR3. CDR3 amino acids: CASSSLGRGHGYTF. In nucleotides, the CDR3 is TGTGCCAGCAGTTCCCTGGGCAGGGGACATGGCTACACCTTC.

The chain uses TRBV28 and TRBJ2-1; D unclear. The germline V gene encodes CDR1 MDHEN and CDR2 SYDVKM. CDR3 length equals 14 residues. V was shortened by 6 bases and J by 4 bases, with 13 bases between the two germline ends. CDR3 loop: CASRLRFQYNEQFF. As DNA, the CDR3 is TGTGCCAGCAGACTCCGTTTCCAGTACAATGAGCAGTTCTTC.

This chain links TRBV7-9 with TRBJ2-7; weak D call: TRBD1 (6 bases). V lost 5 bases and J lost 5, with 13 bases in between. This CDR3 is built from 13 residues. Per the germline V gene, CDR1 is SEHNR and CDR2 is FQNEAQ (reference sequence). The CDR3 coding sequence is TGTGCCAGCAGCCTCGGACAGTTGAACGAGCAGTACTTC. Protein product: CASSLGQLNEQYF.

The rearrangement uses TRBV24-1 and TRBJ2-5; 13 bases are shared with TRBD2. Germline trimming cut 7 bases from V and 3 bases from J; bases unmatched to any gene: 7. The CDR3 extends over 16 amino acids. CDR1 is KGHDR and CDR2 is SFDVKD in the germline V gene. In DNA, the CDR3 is TGTGCCACCAGATTGCCGGGACTAGCGGGAAAAGAGACCCAGTACTTC. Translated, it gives CATRLPGLAGKETQYF.

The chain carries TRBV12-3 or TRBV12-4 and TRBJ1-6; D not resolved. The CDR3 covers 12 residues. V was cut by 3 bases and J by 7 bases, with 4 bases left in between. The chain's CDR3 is CASSFGNSPLHF. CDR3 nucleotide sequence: TGTGCCAGCAGTTTCGGGAATTCACCCCTCCACTTT.

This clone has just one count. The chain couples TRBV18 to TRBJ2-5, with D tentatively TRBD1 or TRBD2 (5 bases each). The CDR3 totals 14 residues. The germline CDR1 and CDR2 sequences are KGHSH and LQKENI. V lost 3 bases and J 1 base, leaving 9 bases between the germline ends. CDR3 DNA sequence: TGTGCCAGCTCACCTCCCGGGACCCAAGAGACCCAGTACTTC. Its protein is CASSPPGTQETQYF.